The next 10 T cell receptor beta chains were all read from a single sample in a study of shared clonotypes between healthy human individuals (dated by TCRdb to about 2020). The method behind the library was the immunoSEQ multiplex PCR assay. This immuneACCESS table, as held by TCRdb, lists in-frame sequences with V and J called but not all clones. Of the missing ones, under half trace to an unresolved V gene in checked studies; the others have no known cause. The sample table holds around 510,000 clones, of which about 96% were seen once. The top ten constitute about 0.06% of the sample. Input material: naive CD4+ T cells sorted from blood. The cell subset or site label on this specimen signifies: CD45RA+ positively selected. The receptors stem from a woman aged 25 to 39 in good health.

This chain joins TRBV6-5 and TRBJ2-7; 14 positions match TRBD2. The V and J ends lost 2 bases and 3 bases, in that order; junction bases with no gene match: 3. The CDR3 is 16 amino acids. The germline V gene encodes CDR1 MNHEY and CDR2 SVGAGI. As DNA, the CDR3 is TGTGCCAGCAGTTACGGGACTAGCGGGGGAATCTACGAGCAGTACTTC. It translates to CASSYGTSGGIYEQYF.

In this sample, this clone turned up once. The chain is built from TRBV1 and TRBJ2-7; whether TRBD2, the table's D call, matches the DNA was not checked. TRBV1 is marked as a pseudogene. This CDR3 comprises 15 residues. The CDR3 here is CTSSQEKVGVLRGGF. The CDR3 bases are TGCACCAGCAGCCAAGAAAAGGTGGGGGTACTGCGGGGCGGCTTC.

The rearrangement links TRBV7-8 to TRBJ1-2; tentatively, D is TRBD1 (6 bases). CDR1 SGHVS and CDR2 FQNEAQ come from the germline V gene. V was cut by 1 base and J by 4 bases, with 13 bases left in between. CDR3 length equals 15 residues. The CDR3, as DNA: TGTGCCAGCAGCTTAGGGGCAGGGGAATTCTATGGCTACACCTTC. Encoded protein: CASSLGAGEFYGYTF.

The J gene is TRBJ2-5, the V gene TRBV29-1; 10 nucleotides align to TRBD2. V was clipped by 7 bases and J by 3 bases; unmatched bases: 8. Germline values: CDR1 SQVTM, CDR2 ANQGSEA. The length of the CDR3 is 14 residues. The CDR3 here is CSGTVGLAEETQYF. In nucleotides, the CDR3 is TGCAGCGGCACAGTAGGACTAGCGGAAGAGACCCAGTACTTC. Full variable domain (missing parts from reference TRBV29-1 and TRBJ2-5): SAVISQKPSRDICQRGTSLTIQCQVDSQVTMMFWYRQQPGQSLTLIATANQGSEATYESGFVIDKFPISRPNLTFSTLTVSNMSPEDSSIYLCSGTVGLAEETQYFGPGTRLLVL.

The chain couples TRBV5-1 to TRBJ1-1, with D possibly matching TRBD1 (6 bases). The CDR3 spans 19 residues. Germline assignment: CDR1 SGHRS and CDR2 YFSETQ. V dropped 1 base and J dropped 3 bases, with 25 bases sitting between them. As DNA, the CDR3 is TGCGCCAGCAGCTTGAAGGCCGGGGGCGAGGTGCGGCGGTACACTGAAGCTTTCTTT. Its protein is CASSLKAGGEVRRYTEAFF.

This chain joins TRBV12-5 and TRBJ1-1; TRBD1 matches at 12 bases. V lost 0 bases to trimming and J lost 5 bases; unmatched junction nucleotides: 10. CDR1 and CDR2 from the germline V gene are LGHNT and FRNRAP. This CDR3 is built from 18 residues. CDR3 sequence: CASGLVRAGQGAWTEAFF. The CDR3 DNA follows: TGTGCTAGTGGTTTGGTAAGGGCGGGACAGGGGGCCTGGACTGAAGCTTTCTTT.

This rearrangement joins TRBV5-1 to TRBJ2-3; D gene unclear. The CDR3 covers 13 residues. Germline CDR1 reads SGHRS; CDR2 reads YFSETQ. Trimming took 4 bases from V and 5 from J, leaving 11 bases between them. As DNA, the CDR3 is TGCGCCAGCAGCCACGACACAATAGATACGCAGTATTTT. Amino acid sequence: CASSHDTIDTQYF.

The chain joins TRBV6-5 to TRBJ2-7; a possible D gene is TRBD2 (6 bases). Germline V gene sequence: CDR1 MNHEY, CDR2 SVGAGI. CDR3 length equals 14 residues. V gave up 5 bases and J gave up 0 bases, with 11 bases separating them. The CDR3 here is CASSRDSNSYEQYF. The CDR3 DNA follows: TGTGCCAGCAGTCGGGACTCAAACTCCTACGAGCAGTACTTC.

The chain has TRBV7-9 and TRBJ2-5; 7 bases are a match to TRBD1. The CDR3 contains 15 residues. J lost 3 bases, V lost 7 bases, and 11 bases had no gene match. Germline values: CDR1 SEHNR, CDR2 FQNEAQ (reference sequence). CDR3 residues: CASTFSTGFEETQYF. In nucleotides, the CDR3 is TGTGCCAGCACCTTTTCGACAGGGTTTGAAGAGACCCAGTACTTC.

V gene TRBV2 combines with J gene TRBJ2-7; TRBD1 matches 7 bases. The germline V gene encodes CDR1 SNHLY and CDR2 FYNNEI. The CDR3 contains 14 residues. Unmatched junction bases numbered 7, after V lost 6 bases and J lost 2 bases. The CDR3 is CASRLGQTTYEQYF. The CDR3, as DNA: TGTGCCAGCAGACTGGGACAGACTACCTACGAGCAGTACTTC. The full variable domain, with the rest looked up from reference TRBV2 and TRBJ2-7, is EPEVTQTPSHQVTQMGQEVILRCVPISNHLYFYWYRQILGQKVEFLVSFYNNEISEKSEIFDDQFSVERPDGSNFTLKIRSTKLEDSAMYFCASRLGQTTYEQYFGPGTRLTVT.